The 24 T cell receptor beta chains presented below share a single source sample, sequenced in a study of blood T cells in healthy people across ages. Through a sample-barcoded 5' primer and a J-beta primer mix, a second PCR was run for about 7 to 12 cycles. TCRdb used MiXCR to reprocess the 5' RACE reads, holding one entry per CDR3 protein. The sample contains 850,000 to 1,100,000 distinct CDR3 sequences, roughly two fifths of which appear only once. The sequenced sample consisted of blood. These receptors originate from a man between 18 and 29 years old in good health.

The V gene is TRBV11-2, the J gene TRBJ2-5; a possible D gene is TRBD2 (6 bases). The CDR3 sequence is 11 residues long. Trimming removed 5 bases from V and 11 bases from J, with 12 bases in between. Germline V gene data show CDR1 as SGHAT and CDR2 as FQNNGV. CDR3 nucleotides: TGTGCCAGCAGCCTCCGGAGGGAGCAGTACTTC. Translated: CASSLRREQYF.

The CDR3: CASSESNGRNGYTF. The CDR3 DNA reads TGTGCCAGCAGTGAGTCAAACGGCCGGAATGGCTACACCTTC. This chain joins TRBV2 and TRBJ1-2; D unclear. Germline CDR1 and CDR2: SNHLY and FYNNEI. This CDR3 is built from 14 residues. With 3 bases removed from V and 6 bases from J, the gap between germline ends came to 14 bases.

The rearrangement uses TRBV20-1 and TRBJ1-2; perhaps TRBD1 as D (6 bases). V lost 8 bases to trimming and J lost 4 bases, with 20 bases between them. The CDR3 runs to 14 residues. Germline lookup yields CDR1 DFQATT and CDR2 SNEGSKA (reference sequence). CDR3 nucleotide sequence: TGCAGTCAAAAAACCGGGGGCGGGATCTATGGCTACACCTTC. Amino acids: CSQKTGGGIYGYTF.

The V call is TRBV10-3, the J call TRBJ2-5; 11 positions agree with TRBD1. V lost 11 bases, J lost 11 bases, and 16 bases stayed unmatched. CDR1 is ENHRY, CDR2 SYGVKD, per germline. This CDR3 is built from 14 residues. The CDR3 spells CAVLGQGAFNEQYF. DNA for the CDR3: TGTGCCGTACTCGGACAGGGGGCTTTCAATGAGCAGTACTTC.

The chain joins TRBV30 to TRBJ2-7, with D possibly being TRBD1 or TRBD2 (5 bases each). Trimming took off 2 bases at V and 6 bases at J, with 8 bases between the two ends. Germline CDR1 is GTSNPN and CDR2 is SVGIG (reference sequence). There are 11 residues in the CDR3. CDR3 sequence (DNA): TGTGCCTGGAGTAACGGGGCCGAGCAGTACTTC. Translated: CAWSNGAEQYF. The variable domain in full, completed from reference TRBV30 and TRBJ2-7, reads SQTIHQWPATLVQPVGSPLSLECTVEGTSNPNLYWYRQAAGRGLQLLFYSVGIGQISSEVPQNLSASRPQDRQFILSSKKLLLSDSGFYLCAWSNGAEQYFGPGTRLTVT.

The chain recombines TRBV20-1 with TRBJ1-1, with 12 bases that match TRBD1. CDR3 length: 14 amino acids. The germline V gene has CDR1 DFQATT and CDR2 SNEGSKA (reference sequence). J lost 6 bases, V lost 2 bases, and 4 bases had no gene match. The CDR3 spells CSARTGTGGSEAFF. The CDR3 nucleotides read TGCAGTGCTAGAACCGGGACAGGGGGCTCTGAAGCTTTCTTT.

This clonotype was detected a few times. CDR3 residues: CASSDKNTGELFF. CDR3 DNA sequence: TGTGCCAGCAGCGACAAGAACACCGGGGAGCTGTTTTTT. The chain links TRBV7-8 to TRBJ2-2; D gene uncertain. This CDR3 has 13 amino acids. V lost 5 bases, J lost 1 base, and 5 bases lay in between. Germline CDR1 SGHVS, CDR2 FQNEAQ.

As concerns this clonotype: A much larger clone lies one base from this, so it may be a read error. The chain joins TRBV10-3 to TRBJ2-1; TRBD1 matches at 7 bases. Germline V CDR1 and CDR2: ENHRY, SYGVKD. J was trimmed by 4 bases and V by 8 bases; bases with no gene match: 5. The CDR3 sequence is 13 residues long. The CDR3 here is CAIGATGYNEQFF. The CDR3 bases are TGTGCCATCGGTGCGACAGGGTACAATGAGCAGTTCTTC.

V is TRBV4-3 and J is TRBJ2-3; the match to TRBD1 covers 8 bases. The CDR3 runs to 16 residues. The germline V gene has CDR1 LGHNA and CDR2 YSLEER. The trim removed 1 base at V and 3 bases at J, leaving 6 bases unmatched. CDR3 region: CASSQAPQGETDTQYF. The CDR3 coding sequence is TGCGCCAGCAGCCAAGCACCACAGGGGGAAACAGATACGCAGTATTTT.

This chain links TRBV6-2 or TRBV6-3 with TRBJ2-7; D is uncertain. V dropped 1 base and J dropped 3 bases, with 7 bases sitting between them. The CDR3 runs to 13 residues. Germline lookup yields CDR1 MNHEY and CDR2 SVGEGT. The CDR3 sequence is CASSYLAGYEQYF. In DNA form, the CDR3 reads TGTGCCAGCAGTTACTTGGCAGGCTACGAGCAGTACTTC.

The chain carries TRBV2 and TRBJ2-1; 11 bases match TRBD2. Germline CDR1 SNHLY, CDR2 FYNNEI. The CDR3 covers 15 residues. V shed 7 bases, J shed 5 bases, and the junction held 7 bases outside the gene matches. The CDR3 DNA sequence: TGTGCCAGCACCCGACTAGCGGGGCAGAACAATGAGCAGTTCTTC. Translated: CASTRLAGQNNEQFF.

The chain couples TRBV7-9 to TRBJ2-7; the D gene is possibly TRBD2 (5 bases). Trimming took off 4 bases at V and 2 bases at J, with 12 bases between the two ends. The CDR3 covers 14 residues. Germline assignment: CDR1 SEHNR and CDR2 FQNEAQ (reference sequence). The CDR3 loop reads CASSSRRGTYEQYF. CDR3 DNA sequence: TGTGCCAGCAGCTCCAGACGGGGAACCTACGAGCAGTACTTC. The full variable domain, in which reference TRBV7-9 and TRBJ2-7 provide the parts outside the CDR3, is DTGVSQNPRHKITKRGQNVTFRCDPISEHNRLYWYRQTLGQGPEFLTYFQNEAQLEKSRLLSDRFSAERPKGSFSTLEIQRTEQGDSAMYLCASSSRRGTYEQYFGPGTRLTVT.

The rearrangement uses TRBV20-1 and TRBJ1-1, with D perhaps matching TRBD1 (6 bases). Trimming took off 5 bases at V and 10 bases at J, with 14 bases between the two ends. The germline V gene has CDR1 DFQATT and CDR2 SNEGSKA (reference sequence). This CDR3 has 11 residues. The CDR3 sequence: CSAGGGQGAFF. The CDR3 bases are TGCAGTGCTGGTGGGGGCCAGGGAGCTTTCTTT.

This clonotype was observed a few times. CDR3 amino acids: CSVPRQGQNTF. The CDR3 coding sequence is TGCAGCGTCCCCAGACAGGGGCAAAACACCTTC. The gene calls are TRBV29-1 and TRBJ1-2; TRBD1 agrees at 8 bases. CDR1 SQVTM and CDR2 ANQGSEA come from the germline V gene. V gave up 6 bases and J gave up 12 bases; unmatched junction bases: 9. CDR3 length: 11 amino acids.

This clonotype showed up just a few times. V usage is TRBV5-1 and J usage is TRBJ2-1, with 7 bases fitting TRBD2. The CDR3 contains 15 residues. V lost 3 bases and J lost 0; bases outside the gene matches: 3. Germline CDR1 SGHRS, CDR2 YFSETQ. In nucleotides, the CDR3 is TGCGCCAGCAGCTCCGGGGGGTTCTCCTACAATGAGCAGTTCTTC. As protein: CASSSGGFSYNEQFF.

There are a few counts of this clonotype. DNA of the CDR3: TGTGCCAGCAGAGACTATAATTCACCCCTCCACTTT. It translates to CASRDYNSPLHF. This chain uses TRBV14 with TRBJ1-6; the D is unclear. Trimming pared 6 bases from V and 3 bases from J, leaving 3 bases between. The CDR3 is made up of 12 amino acids. Germline assignment: CDR1 SGHDN and CDR2 FVKESK.

This clonotype has only a few counts. The chain joins TRBV20-1 to TRBJ2-1; no definite D call. This CDR3 is 13 amino acids long. The germline gives CDR1 DFQATT, CDR2 SNEGSKA (reference sequence). With 5 bases removed from V and 1 base from J, the gap between germline ends came to 9 bases. CDR3 nucleotides: TGCAGTGCTGCTCTATCTTCCTACAATGAGCAGTTCTTC. Protein: CSAALSSYNEQFF.

This clonotype was seen a handful of times. The limits of the CDR3 on the DNA are not certain, so only TCRdb's listed CDR3 is given. This chain connects TRBV6-1 to TRBJ2-3. With termini counted, the CDR3 has 14 amino acids. Germline V gives CDR1 MNHNS, CDR2 SASEGT. CDR3: CASSTSVAPDTQYF.

With regard to this clonotype: Germline and junction disagree at one end, which may indicate a read error. V and J are TRBV6-5 and TRBJ1-6; 7 bases are a match to TRBD1. The CDR3 consists of 13 residues. Germline V gives CDR1 MNHEY, CDR2 SVGAGI. The CDR3: CASTDRENSPPHF. The CDR3 region has the DNA TGTGCCAGCACCGACAGGGAGAATTCACCCCCCCACTTT.

The chain carries TRBV18 and TRBJ1-5; D gene uncertain. Germline V gives CDR1 KGHSH, CDR2 LQKENI. Trimming took 2 bases from V and 7 from J, leaving 12 bases between them. This CDR3 comprises 14 residues. The CDR3 region is CASSPDGPGQPQHF. The CDR3, as DNA: TGTGCCAGCTCACCAGATGGTCCGGGACAGCCCCAGCATTTT. Based on the CDR3 plus reference TRBV18 and TRBJ1-5, the full variable domain is NAGVMQNPRHLVRRRGQEARLRCSPMKGHSHVYWYRQLPEEGLKFMVYLQKENIIDESGMPKERFSAEFPKEGPSILRIQQVVRGDSAAYFCASSPDGPGQPQHFGDGTRLSIL.

The chain carries TRBV6-2 or TRBV6-3 and TRBJ2-7; 11 nucleotides line up with TRBD1. The CDR3 has 15 amino acids. CDR1 is MNHEY, CDR2 SVGEGT, per germline. The junction had 12 bases not matched to a gene; V was cut back by 7 bases and J by 7 bases. In DNA, the CDR3 is TGTGCCAGCATCCTGGACAGGGGGCCCCGCAATGAGCAGTACTTC. Its translation is CASILDRGPRNEQYF.

Turning to this clonotype: The junction departs from germline at one end; a sequencing error may be responsible. CDR3 nucleotide sequence: TGCGCCGGCAGCCGACAGGTGTACAATGAGCAGTTCTTC. Translated, it gives CAGSRQVYNEQFF. The chain couples TRBV4-1 to TRBJ2-1, with D tentatively TRBD1 (6 bases). Germline CDR1 is MGHRA and CDR2 is YSYEKL. This CDR3 comprises 13 residues.

The rearrangement joins TRBV2 to TRBJ1-2; D is uncertain. Per germline, CDR1 SNHLY and CDR2 FYNNEI. The CDR3 contains 15 residues. The V end was cut by 8 bases, the J end by 3 bases, with 19 bases between. CDR3 coding DNA: TGTGCCAGCCCTCCCGAAGTGACGGATTACTATGGCTACACCTTC. Translated: CASPPEVTDYYGYTF.

There are a few counts of this clonotype. The chain couples TRBV30 to TRBJ1-1; a possible D gene is TRBD1 (6 bases). The CDR3 has 14 amino acids. CDR1 is GTSNPN and CDR2 is SVGIG in the germline V gene (reference sequence). Trimming stripped 1 base from V and 4 bases from J, with 13 bases between. In DNA, the CDR3 is TGTGCCTGGAGTGCACAGGGTTGGGGCACTGAAGCTTTCTTT. It specifies CAWSAQGWGTEAFF.